A selection of T cell receptor beta chains follows, all from one sample in a study of CD8 T cells in ankylosing spondylitis. TCRdb re-analysed the 5' RACE reads in MiXCR, keeping a single row per CDR3 protein. Here the sample spans over 450,000 distinct CDR3 sequences, 9.5% to 15% being singletons. Sequenced: blood, either unsorted or a sorted T cell fraction (not recorded which). Source of these receptors: a male donor with ankylosing spondylitis. CDR3s include the opening cysteine and the closing phenylalanine or tryptophan. A D gene is named only where the DNA matches it firmly. Only part of the rows carry a size: once, few, many, or a class if the clone is expanded.

abundance: -
j_gene: TRBJ1-1
v_gene: TRBV25-1
d_gene: TRBD1
CDR3aa: CASSELGGGNTEAFF
CDR3nt: TGTGCCAGCAGTGAATTGGGAGGGGGCAACACTGAAGCTTTCTTT

abundance: -
j_gene: TRBJ1-1
v_gene: TRBV7-2
d_gene: TRBD1
CDR3aa: CASSLRETGGTEAFF
CDR3nt: TGTGCCAGCAGCTTACGAGAGACAGGGGGAACTGAAGCTTTCTTT

abundance: -
j_gene: TRBJ2-5
v_gene: TRBV18
d_gene: -
CDR3aa: CASSLGQSETQYF
CDR3nt: TGTGCCAGCTCACTGGGGCAAAGCGAGACCCAGTACTTC

abundance: once
j_gene: TRBJ1-5
v_gene: TRBV5-1
d_gene: -
CDR3aa: CATSLDSYQPQHF
CDR3nt: TGCGCCACCAGCTTGGACAGCTATCAGCCCCAGCATTTT

abundance: few
j_gene: TRBJ2-2
v_gene: TRBV5-1
d_gene: -
CDR3aa: CASSSSMNTGELFF
CDR3nt: TGCGCCAGCAGCTCGTCCATGAACACCGGGGAGCTGTTTTTT

abundance: few
j_gene: TRBJ2-5
v_gene: TRBV20-1
d_gene: TRBD2
CDR3aa: CSAPRRTSGRQETQYF
CDR3nt: TGCAGTGCCCCCCGGAGGACTAGCGGGAGACAAGAGACCCAGTACTTC

abundance: few
j_gene: TRBJ2-3
v_gene: TRBV11-2
d_gene: -
CDR3aa: CASSLAGGVLTDTQYF
CDR3nt: TGTGCCAGCAGCTTAGCTGGGGGTGTGTTAACAGATACGCAGTATTTT

abundance: many
j_gene: TRBJ2-3
v_gene: TRBV4-2
d_gene: TRBD2
CDR3aa: CASSHSGTSGTDTQYF
CDR3nt: TGTGCCAGCAGCCACTCCGGGACTAGCGGCACAGATACGCAGTATTTT

abundance: -
j_gene: TRBJ2-1
v_gene: TRBV20-1
d_gene: TRBD1
CDR3aa: CSAVIGQGSFSSYNEQFF
CDR3nt: TGCAGTGCCGTCATAGGACAGGGGTCCTTTAGCTCCTACAATGAGCAGTTCTTC

abundance: -
j_gene: TRBJ2-5
v_gene: TRBV5-1
d_gene: -
CDR3aa: CASSSNQGRGETQYF
CDR3nt: TGCGCCAGCAGCTCAAATCAGGGGCGCGGTGAGACCCAGTACTTC

abundance: -
j_gene: TRBJ2-2
v_gene: TRBV7-9
d_gene: -
CDR3aa: CASSLDAGRNTGELFF
CDR3nt: TGTGCCAGCAGCTTAGACGCGGGGAGGAACACCGGGGAGCTGTTTTTT

abundance: few
j_gene: TRBJ1-4
v_gene: TRBV5-5
d_gene: TRBD1
CDR3aa: CASSSDGQGNEKLFF
CDR3nt: TGTGCCAGCAGCTCAGACGGACAGGGGAATGAAAAACTGTTTTTT

abundance: -
j_gene: TRBJ1-2
v_gene: TRBV25-1
d_gene: -
CDR3aa: CASSEWGVTENGYTF
CDR3nt: TGTGCCAGCAGTGAATGGGGAGTCACTGAAAATGGCTACACCTTC

abundance: few
j_gene: TRBJ1-6
v_gene: TRBV27
d_gene: TRBD1
CDR3aa: CASRTTRDRGYNSPLHF
CDR3nt: TGTGCCAGCAGGACCACCAGGGACAGGGGCTATAATTCACCCCTCCACTTT

abundance: -
j_gene: TRBJ1-5
v_gene: TRBV5-1
d_gene: -
CDR3aa: CASSLLGGGGEPQHF
CDR3nt: TGCGCCAGCAGCCTCCTCGGGGGAGGGGGAGAGCCCCAGCATTTT

abundance: -
j_gene: TRBJ2-1
v_gene: TRBV28
d_gene: -
CDR3aa: CASSRDFATRQFF
CDR3nt: TGTGCCAGCAGCCGGGACTTCGCAACTCGGCAGTTCTTC

abundance: many
j_gene: TRBJ1-5
v_gene: TRBV12-3/TRBV12-4
d_gene: TRBD1
CDR3aa: CASSPTGSGNQPQHF
CDR3nt: TGTGCCAGCAGTCCGACAGGGTCGGGCAATCAGCCCCAGCATTTT

abundance: -
j_gene: TRBJ2-2
v_gene: TRBV24-1
d_gene: -
CDR3aa: CATSDLEQWNTGELFF
CDR3nt: TGTGCCACCAGTGATTTGGAACAGTGGAACACCGGGGAGCTGTTTTTT

abundance: few
j_gene: TRBJ1-2
v_gene: TRBV12-3/TRBV12-4
d_gene: -
CDR3aa: CASSLKSLGYTF
CDR3nt: TGTGCCAGCAGTTTAAAGTCTCTTGGCTACACCTTC

abundance: -
j_gene: TRBJ1-1
v_gene: TRBV12-3/TRBV12-4
d_gene: -
CDR3aa: CASISYPGQNTEAFF
CDR3nt: TGTGCCAGCATTTCCTATCCAGGACAGAACACTGAAGCTTTCTTT

abundance: many
j_gene: TRBJ2-5
v_gene: TRBV12-3/TRBV12-4
d_gene: -
CDR3aa: CASSSLSVETQYF
CDR3nt: TGTGCCAGCAGTTCCCTTTCAGTAGAGACCCAGTACTTC

abundance: many
j_gene: TRBJ2-3
v_gene: TRBV29-1
d_gene: -
CDR3aa: CSSRSGPDTQYF
CDR3nt: TGCAGCTCCCGGTCTGGCCCAGATACGCAGTATTTT

abundance: -
j_gene: TRBJ2-1
v_gene: TRBV19
d_gene: TRBD2
CDR3aa: CASSTPGLASNEQFF
CDR3nt: TGTGCCAGTAGTACCCCGGGACTAGCGAGCAATGAGCAGTTCTTC

abundance: few
j_gene: TRBJ2-1
v_gene: TRBV7-9
d_gene: TRBD2
CDR3aa: CASSSPWELAGYNEQFF
CDR3nt: TGTGCCAGCAGCTCACCTTGGGAACTAGCGGGGTACAATGAGCAGTTCTTC

abundance: few
j_gene: TRBJ1-5
v_gene: TRBV20-1
d_gene: TRBD1
CDR3aa: CSAREGQYSNQPQHF
CDR3nt: TGCAGTGCTAGAGAGGGACAGTATAGCAATCAGCCCCAGCATTTT

abundance: many
j_gene: TRBJ2-1
v_gene: TRBV11-2
d_gene: TRBD2
CDR3aa: CASSLAATDHNEQFF
CDR3nt: TGTGCCAGCAGCCTAGCGGCCACGGACCACAATGAGCAGTTCTTC

abundance: many
j_gene: TRBJ1-5
v_gene: TRBV20-1
d_gene: -
CDR3aa: CSARGGDLGTQHF
CDR3nt: TGCAGTGCTAGGGGCGGGGACCTCGGGACCCAGCATTTT

abundance: few
j_gene: TRBJ2-5
v_gene: TRBV5-1
d_gene: -
CDR3aa: CASSRGTEWSQETQYF
CDR3nt: TGCGCCAGCAGCAGGGGGACTGAATGGTCCCAAGAGACCCAGTACTTC

abundance: -
j_gene: TRBJ2-5
v_gene: TRBV6-2/TRBV6-3
d_gene: TRBD2
CDR3aa: CASSTYPGLTETQYF
CDR3nt: TGTGCCAGCAGTACGTATCCGGGACTAACGGAGACCCAGTACTTC

abundance: -
j_gene: TRBJ2-6
v_gene: TRBV12-3/TRBV12-4
d_gene: TRBD1
CDR3aa: CASSQTGAGANVLTF
CDR3nt: TGTGCCAGCAGTCAGACAGGGGCTGGGGCCAACGTCCTGACTTTC

abundance: -
j_gene: TRBJ1-4
v_gene: TRBV27
d_gene: TRBD1
CDR3aa: CASSLQGANEKLFF
CDR3nt: TGTGCCAGCAGTTTACAGGGGGCTAATGAAAAACTGTTTTTT

abundance: -
j_gene: TRBJ2-1
v_gene: TRBV11-2
d_gene: TRBD1
CDR3aa: CASSPQRGRIYNEQFF
CDR3nt: TGTGCCAGCAGCCCGCAAAGGGGGCGAATCTACAATGAGCAGTTCTTC

abundance: few
j_gene: TRBJ1-1
v_gene: TRBV9
d_gene: TRBD1
CDR3aa: CASSVSGTDTEAFF
CDR3nt: TGTGCCAGCAGCGTATCCGGGACAGACACTGAAGCTTTCTTT

abundance: few
j_gene: TRBJ1-2
v_gene: TRBV5-1
d_gene: -
CDR3aa: CASSLGGGDVDRGYTF
CDR3nt: TGCGCCAGCAGCTTGGGAGGCGGGGACGTGGATCGAGGCTACACCTTC

abundance: few
j_gene: TRBJ1-4
v_gene: TRBV5-1
d_gene: -
CDR3aa: CASSLGRVDEKLFF
CDR3nt: TGCGCCAGCAGCTTGGGCAGGGTGGACGAAAAACTGTTTTTT

abundance: many
j_gene: TRBJ2-3
v_gene: TRBV5-1
d_gene: -
CDR3aa: CASSLEGQTSTDTQYF
CDR3nt: TGCGCCAGCAGCTTGGAAGGGCAAACTAGCACAGATACGCAGTATTTT

abundance: many
j_gene: TRBJ2-1
v_gene: TRBV7-9
d_gene: -
CDR3aa: CASSLGEAGYNEQFF
CDR3nt: TGTGCCAGCAGCTTAGGAGAGGCGGGATACAATGAGCAGTTCTTC

abundance: -
j_gene: TRBJ2-7
v_gene: TRBV9
d_gene: TRBD1
CDR3aa: CASSVAGGTGGDEQYF
CDR3nt: TGTGCCAGCAGCGTAGCGGGAGGGACAGGGGGCGACGAGCAGTACTTC

abundance: few
j_gene: TRBJ2-3
v_gene: TRBV2
d_gene: -
CDR3aa: CASSLLAAPGSDTQYF
CDR3nt: TGTGCCAGCAGCTTACTAGCAGCGCCAGGTTCAGATACGCAGTATTTT

abundance: few
j_gene: TRBJ2-6
v_gene: TRBV10-1
d_gene: -
CDR3aa: CASSESWGSSGANVLTF
CDR3nt: TGCGCCAGCAGTGAGTCTTGGGGGAGCTCTGGGGCCAACGTCCTGACTTTC

abundance: many
j_gene: TRBJ2-3
v_gene: TRBV6-1
d_gene: TRBD1
CDR3aa: CASSDRDRGDRGADTQYF
CDR3nt: TGTGCCAGCAGTGACCGGGACAGGGGGGACCGCGGTGCAGATACGCAGTATTTT

abundance: few
j_gene: TRBJ1-1
v_gene: TRBV5-1
d_gene: TRBD1
CDR3aa: CASSNRDRGNTEAFF
CDR3nt: TGCGCCAGCAGTAACCGGGACAGGGGAAACACTGAAGCTTTCTTT

abundance: many
j_gene: TRBJ1-6
v_gene: TRBV9
d_gene: -
CDR3aa: CASSAGAGDNSPLHF
CDR3nt: TGTGCCAGCAGCGCCGGGGCAGGTGATAATTCACCCCTCCACTTT

abundance: many
j_gene: TRBJ2-2
v_gene: TRBV20-1
d_gene: TRBD2
CDR3aa: CSARLAGVNTGELFF
CDR3nt: TGCAGTGCTCGACTAGCGGGAGTTAACACCGGGGAGCTGTTTTTT

abundance: -
j_gene: TRBJ2-3
v_gene: TRBV5-1
d_gene: TRBD2
CDR3aa: CASSLETSSDTQYF
CDR3nt: TGCGCCAGCAGCTTGGAGACTAGCTCCGATACGCAGTATTTT

abundance: many
j_gene: TRBJ2-7
v_gene: TRBV25-1
d_gene: -
CDR3aa: CASSELRDSYEQYF
CDR3nt: TGTGCCAGCAGTGAACTCCGAGACAGCTACGAGCAGTACTTC

abundance: -
j_gene: TRBJ1-2
v_gene: TRBV5-1
d_gene: -
CDR3aa: CASSAGGIYGYTF
CDR3nt: TGCGCCAGCAGCGCTGGGGGAATCTATGGCTACACCTTC

abundance: few
j_gene: TRBJ2-2
v_gene: TRBV28
d_gene: TRBD1
CDR3aa: CASRPPGQGWTGELFF
CDR3nt: TGTGCCAGCAGACCACCGGGACAGGGGTGGACCGGGGAGCTGTTTTTT

abundance: few
j_gene: TRBJ2-3
v_gene: TRBV12-3/TRBV12-4
d_gene: TRBD2
CDR3aa: CASTFSGRDTQYF
CDR3nt: TGTGCCAGCACCTTTAGCGGGAGAGATACGCAGTATTTT

abundance: -
j_gene: TRBJ2-5
v_gene: TRBV24-1
d_gene: TRBD2
CDR3aa: CATSVREGEKETQYF
CDR3nt: TGTGCCACCAGTGTTCGGGAGGGGGAAAAAGAGACCCAGTACTTC

abundance: few
j_gene: TRBJ2-5
v_gene: TRBV28
d_gene: -
CDR3aa: CASSPRGTQETQYF
CDR3nt: TGTGCCAGCAGCCCTCGAGGGACCCAAGAGACCCAGTACTTC

abundance: few
j_gene: TRBJ2-2
v_gene: TRBV12-3/TRBV12-4
d_gene: TRBD1
CDR3aa: CASSPGTGWVGELFF
CDR3nt: TGTGCCAGCAGTCCCGGGACAGGGTGGGTCGGGGAGCTGTTTTTT

abundance: -
j_gene: TRBJ1-3
v_gene: TRBV20-1
d_gene: -
CDR3aa: CSARPPQRNTIYF
CDR3nt: TGCAGTGCTAGACCCCCGCAGAGAAACACCATATATTTT

abundance: -
j_gene: TRBJ2-1
v_gene: TRBV7-2
d_gene: TRBD1
CDR3aa: CASFRTGNEFF
CDR3nt: TGTGCCAGTTTTAGGACAGGGAACGAGTTCTTC

abundance: few
j_gene: TRBJ1-3
v_gene: TRBV5-1
d_gene: TRBD1
CDR3aa: CASSLLGTGTGTGNTIYF
CDR3nt: TGCGCCAGCAGCTTGTTGGGGACAGGGACGGGAACTGGAAACACCATATATTTT